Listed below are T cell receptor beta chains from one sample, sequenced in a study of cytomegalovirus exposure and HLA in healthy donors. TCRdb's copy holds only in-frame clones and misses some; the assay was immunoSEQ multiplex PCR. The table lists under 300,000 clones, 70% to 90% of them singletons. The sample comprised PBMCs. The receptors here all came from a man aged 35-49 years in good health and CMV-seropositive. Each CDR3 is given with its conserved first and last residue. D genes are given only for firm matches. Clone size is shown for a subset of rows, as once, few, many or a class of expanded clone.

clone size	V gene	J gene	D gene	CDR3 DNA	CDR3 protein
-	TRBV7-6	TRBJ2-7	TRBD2	TGTGCCAGCAGCTTAGGGCGCGCGGGAGGGCCGACCTACGAGCAGTACTTC	CASSLGRAGGPTYEQYF
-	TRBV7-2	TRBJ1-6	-	TGTGCCAGCACCCTGCAAGCCTCCGGGAATTCACCCCTCCACTTT	CASTLQASGNSPLHF
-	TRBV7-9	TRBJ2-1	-	TGTGCCAGCAGCAATGTACAGGGCGGGGAGCAGTTCTTC	CASSNVQGGEQFF
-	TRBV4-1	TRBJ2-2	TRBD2	TGCGCCAGCAGCCAAGGTCCGGGGCTAGCGGGACCCGGGGAGCTGTTTTTT	CASSQGPGLAGPGELFF
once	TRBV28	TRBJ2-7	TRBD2	TGTGCCAGCAGCCGACTAGCGGGACGCTACGAGCAGTACTTC	CASSRLAGRYEQYF
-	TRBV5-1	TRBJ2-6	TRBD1	TGCGCCAGCAGCTGGGACAGCCTAGGCTCTGGGGCCAACGTCCTGACTTTC	CASSWDSLGSGANVLTF
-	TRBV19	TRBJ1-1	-	TGTGCCAGTAGTATTGGTCGGGGGGCGCGCACTGAAGCTTTCTTT	CASSIGRGARTEAFF
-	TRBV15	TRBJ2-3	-	TGTGCCACCAGCGGGGGGACCAACACAGATACGCAGTATTTT	CATSGGTNTDTQYF
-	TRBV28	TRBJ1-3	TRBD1	TGTGCCAGCAGTTCCCCCGGGACAGGGGGAAACACCATATATTTT	CASSSPGTGGNTIYF
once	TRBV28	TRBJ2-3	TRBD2	TGTGCCAGCAGTATCACCGGGACTAGGGGAACAGATACGCAGTATTTT	CASSITGTRGTDTQYF
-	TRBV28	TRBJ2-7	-	TGTGCCAGCAGTTTAAGTGGGAGTAGATACGAGCAGTACTTC	CASSLSGSRYEQYF
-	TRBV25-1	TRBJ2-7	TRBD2	TGTGCCAGCAGCCTAGCGGGAGGGCGCTACGAGCAGTACTTC	CASSLAGGRYEQYF
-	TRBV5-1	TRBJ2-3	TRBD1	TGCGCCAGCAGCTTGTTACGGCAGGGGGCTTCAGATACGCAGTATTTT	CASSLLRQGASDTQYF
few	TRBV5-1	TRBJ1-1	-	TGCGCCAGCAGCTCGGACACAATGAACACTGAAGCTTTCTTT	CASSSDTMNTEAFF
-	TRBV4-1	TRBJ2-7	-	TGCGCCAGCAGCCAAGGACGGAACTACGAGCAGTACTTC	CASSQGRNYEQYF
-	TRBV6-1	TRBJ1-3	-	TGTGCCAGCAGTGAAGGTCGTGCCGTAGGCAGCGGGGACACCATATATTTT	CASSEGRAVGSGDTIYF
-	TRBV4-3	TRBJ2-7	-	TGCGCCAGCAGCCAAGATTTTGCGGAAGCCTACGAGCAGTACTTC	CASSQDFAEAYEQYF
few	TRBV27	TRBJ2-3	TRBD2	TGTGCCAGCAGTTTAGCGGGAGCAACAGATACGCAGTATTTT	CASSLAGATDTQYF
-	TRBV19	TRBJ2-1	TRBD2	TGTGCCAGTAGTATAGTTAGACTAGCGGGTGACAATGAGCAGTTCTTC	CASSIVRLAGDNEQFF
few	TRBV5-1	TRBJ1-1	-	TGCGCCAGCAGCTTGGACGGGATTGGCAACACTGAAGCTTTCTTT	CASSLDGIGNTEAFF
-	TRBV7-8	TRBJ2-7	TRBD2	TGTGCCAGCAGCTTCCTAACGGGGGGAGAGGTGAGCGAGCAGTACTTC	CASSFLTGGEVSEQYF
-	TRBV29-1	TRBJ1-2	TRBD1	TGCAGCGTCGAGGACGGGACAGGGGGCCACACCTTC	CSVEDGTGGHTF
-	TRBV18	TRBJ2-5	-	TGTGCCAGCTCACCATGGCGCAGGGGCAAGGAGACCCAGTACTTC	CASSPWRRGKETQYF
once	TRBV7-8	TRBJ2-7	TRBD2	TGTGCCAGCAGAGAGAAAACGGGACTAGGGTCGGACGAGCAGTACTTC	CASREKTGLGSDEQYF
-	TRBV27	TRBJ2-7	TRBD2	TGTGCCAGCAGTTCAACTAGCGGATGGGCCTACGAGCAGTACTTC	CASSSTSGWAYEQYF
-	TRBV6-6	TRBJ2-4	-	TGTGCCAGCAGTCCGGCGGGGAAAAACATTCAGTACTTC	CASSPAGKNIQYF
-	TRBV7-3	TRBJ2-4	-	TGTGCCACCCGACAGGTCTCGGACAAAAACATTCAGTACTTC	CATRQVSDKNIQYF
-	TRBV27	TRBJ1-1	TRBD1	TGTGCCAGCAGTTCAGAATTACAGGGGCTTGTTGGGTACACTGAAGCTTTCTTT	CASSSELQGLVGYTEAFF
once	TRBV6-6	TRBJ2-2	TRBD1	TGTGCCAGCAGTACCGGACAGGGTGGACTGTTTTTT	CASSTGQGGLFF
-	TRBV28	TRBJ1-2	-	TGTGCCAGCAGGGCCCCGGGGGTGGACTATGGCTACACCTTC	CASRAPGVDYGYTF
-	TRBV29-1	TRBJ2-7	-	TGCAGCGTTGTCTTCCAGGGTCTGTACGAGCAGTACTTC	CSVVFQGLYEQYF
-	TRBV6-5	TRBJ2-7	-	TGTGCCAGCAGTTACGACAGTAGGAACGAGCAGTACTTC	CASSYDSRNEQYF
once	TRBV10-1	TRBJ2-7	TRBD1	TGCGCCAGCAGCCCCGGGACAGTTCCCTACGAGCAGTACTTC	CASSPGTVPYEQYF
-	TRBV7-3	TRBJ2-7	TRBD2	TGTGCCAGCAGCCGGGGACTAGCGGACAACTACGAGCAGTACTTC	CASSRGLADNYEQYF
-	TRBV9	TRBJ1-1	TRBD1	TGTGCCAGCAGCTCAAGGACAGGGATGAACACTGAAGCTTTCTTT	CASSSRTGMNTEAFF
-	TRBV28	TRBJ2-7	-	TGTGCCAGCACCCCTGGTGGGAGACCCTACGAGCAGTACTTC	CASTPGGRPYEQYF
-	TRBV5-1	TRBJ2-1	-	TGCGCCAGCAGCCTTCCCCTCACGGACAATGAGCAGTTCTTC	CASSLPLTDNEQFF
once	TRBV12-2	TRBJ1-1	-	TGTGCAAGTCGCTTAGGGAGCACTGAAGCTTTCTTT	CASRLGSTEAFF
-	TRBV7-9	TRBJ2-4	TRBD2	TGTGCCAGCAGCCCGGGACTAGCGGGAGGGGAAGGCATTCAGTACTTC	CASSPGLAGGEGIQYF
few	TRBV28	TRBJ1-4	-	TGTGCCAGCAGTTTATTTTCAGGGGCGATCGAAAAACTGTTTTTT	CASSLFSGAIEKLFF
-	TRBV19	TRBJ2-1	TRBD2	TGTGCCAGTAGTTGGTCTAGCGGGAACAATGAGCAGTTCTTC	CASSWSSGNNEQFF
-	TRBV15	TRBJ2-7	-	TGTGCCACCAGCAGTAGGACAGGGGTCAGGACTAGCAGATTTTTCGCCTACGAGCAGTACTTC	CATSSRTGVRTSRFFAYEQYF
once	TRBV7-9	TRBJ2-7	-	TGTTCCAGCAGCTTGGGGGACAACTCCTACGAGCAGTACTTC	CSSSLGDNSYEQYF
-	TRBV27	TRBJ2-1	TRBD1	TGTGCCAGCACCCTACAGGGGTCGTACAATGAGCAGTTCTTC	CASTLQGSYNEQFF
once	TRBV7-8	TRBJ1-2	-	TGTGCCAGCAGCCCCCGCGCGGCCATTTCTAACTATGGCTACACCTTC	CASSPRAAISNYGYTF
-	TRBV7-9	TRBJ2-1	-	TGTGCCAGCAGCTCAGGGGATGAGGGGCACAATGAGCAGTTCTTC	CASSSGDEGHNEQFF